The following is a T cell receptor (beta chain) sequence with its context. Its antigen is unidentified. The CDR3 totals 13 residues. Between the trimmed V and J ends, which lost 6 bases and 6 bases, there was a span of 14 bases. Germline-derived CDR1 and CDR2 are SNHLY and FYNNEI. This entry is derived from a study of cytomegalovirus exposure and HLA in healthy donors. Study-wide context: A preliminary data release comprised 91 million or so unique TCRs obtained from HLA-typed donors.

Study findings and constraints: HLA alleles showed associations with 15,000 to 20,000 TCR beta sequences in a later analysis, at a 0.05 false discovery rate. Among TCR sequences, most were rare, though some public TCRs appeared in many donors.

The PCR was carried out with 60 Vbeta primers and 13 Jbeta primers. Produced via immunoSEQ multiplex PCR; TCRdb's table is partial and in-frame only. The sample shows some 98,000 clones, more than 65% of them seen only once. The source material was PBMCs. The V gene is TRBV2, the J gene TRBJ1-1; no reliable D call. The origin of this receptor is a human donor in good health. In DNA, the CDR3 is TGTGCCAGCAGAAGAGTAGGTCAGGCTGAAGCTTTCTTT. As protein: CASRRVGQAEAFF.